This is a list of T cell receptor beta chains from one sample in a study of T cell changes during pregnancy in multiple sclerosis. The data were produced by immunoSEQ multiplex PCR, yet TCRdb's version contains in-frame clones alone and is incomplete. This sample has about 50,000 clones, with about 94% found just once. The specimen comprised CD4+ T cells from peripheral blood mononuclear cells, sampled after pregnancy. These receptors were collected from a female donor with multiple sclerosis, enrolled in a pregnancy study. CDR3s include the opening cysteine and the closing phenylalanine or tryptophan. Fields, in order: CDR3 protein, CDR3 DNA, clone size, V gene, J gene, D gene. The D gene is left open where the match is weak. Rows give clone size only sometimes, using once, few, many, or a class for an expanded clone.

CASSEQQGRRDNEKLFF	TGCGCCAGCAGTGAGCAACAGGGGCGACGAGATAATGAAAAACTGTTTTTT	.	TRBV10-1	TRBJ1-4	TRBD1
CASSLGGTSGRRKQYF	TGCGCCAGCAGCTTGGGCGGGACTAGCGGGAGGAGGAAGCAGTACTTC	.	TRBV5-1	TRBJ2-5	TRBD2
CASSEREVRDNEQFF	TGTGCCAGCAGTGAGCGGGAGGTTAGGGACAATGAGCAGTTCTTC	.	TRBV2	TRBJ2-1	TRBD2
CASSLHRLEEGVYEQYF	TGTGCCAGCAGTTTACATCGACTTGAGGAAGGGGTCTACGAGCAGTACTTC	.	TRBV28	TRBJ2-7	.
CASSQDTGTIAYNEQFF	TGTGCCAGCAGCCAAGATACAGGGACGATCGCCTACAATGAGCAGTTCTTC	few	TRBV14	TRBJ2-1	.
CASSVTGTGANQPQHF	TGTGCCAGCAGTGTTACCGGGACAGGGGCCAATCAGCCCCAGCATTTT	.	TRBV28	TRBJ1-5	TRBD1
CASRPRLIMNTGELFF	TGTGCCAGCAGGCCCCGACTCATCATGAACACCGGGGAGCTGTTTTTT	.	TRBV27	TRBJ2-2	.
CAWAFSMNTEAFF	TGTGCCTGGGCGTTTTCCATGAACACTGAAGCTTTCTTT	.	TRBV30	TRBJ1-1	.
CASTTLGSYNEQFF	TGTGCCAGCACAACCCTAGGCTCCTACAATGAGCAGTTCTTC	.	TRBV28	TRBJ2-1	.
CASSQGWIEALYGYTF	TGTGCCAGCAGCCAAGGATGGATAGAGGCCCTTTATGGCTACACCTTC	.	TRBV14	TRBJ1-2	.
CASSPSIRGEAFF	TGTGCCAGCAGTCCTAGTATCAGGGGTGAAGCTTTCTTT	.	TRBV28	TRBJ1-1	.
CAWSRTSGKGYTDTQYF	TGTGCCTGGAGTCGAACTAGCGGGAAAGGGTACACAGATACGCAGTATTTT	.	TRBV30	TRBJ2-3	TRBD2
CASSFQGVSWGLGEQYF	TGTGCCAGCAGCTTCCAGGGTGTTTCTTGGGGCCTGGGGGAGCAGTACTTC	.	TRBV5-6	TRBJ2-7	.
CATERESFLGDQYF	TGTGCCACCGAGCGGGAGTCCTTTCTAGGGGACCAGTACTTC	.	TRBV7-9	TRBJ2-5	TRBD2
CASSLDRNTGELFF	TGCGCCAGCAGCTTGGACAGGAACACCGGGGAGCTGTTTTTT	.	TRBV5-1	TRBJ2-2	.
CASGLVLSTGGPRNTGELFF	TGTGCTAGTGGTTTGGTACTATCGACAGGGGGCCCTCGGAACACCGGGGAGCTGTTTTTT	.	TRBV12-5	TRBJ2-2	TRBD1
CASSSLGGGRETQYF	TGTGCCAGCAGCTCTCTTGGGGGGGGTAGGGAGACCCAGTACTTC	.	TRBV11-2	TRBJ2-5	TRBD2
CASSLRTVVYEQYF	TGTGCCAGCAGCCTACGGACAGTCGTCTACGAGCAGTACTTC	.	TRBV7-2	TRBJ2-7	.
CASSIAVTDTQYF	TGTGCCAGTAGTATAGCAGTCACAGATACGCAGTATTTT	.	TRBV19	TRBJ2-3	.
CASSARGESSEQYF	TGTGCCAGCAGCGCCAGGGGAGAAAGTTCCGAGCAGTACTTC	.	TRBV7-2	TRBJ2-7	.
CASGLATDNKAPFNQPQHF	TGTGCTAGTGGTTTGGCAACGGACAATAAGGCCCCCTTCAATCAGCCCCAGCATTTT	.	TRBV12-5	TRBJ1-5	.
CASRDDRAPYEQYF	TGTGCCAGCAGGGACGACAGGGCCCCCTACGAGCAGTACTTC	.	TRBV6-5	TRBJ2-7	TRBD1
CASSPKRNEQFF	TGTGCCAGCTCACCGAAGCGGAATGAGCAGTTCTTC	.	TRBV18	TRBJ2-1	.
CASSYSGGRGAETQYF	TGTGCCAGCAGTTACTCGGGGGGTAGGGGTGCGGAGACCCAGTACTTC	.	TRBV6-5	TRBJ2-5	.
CASSLRQEAFF	TGTGCCAGCAGTTTACGTCAGGAAGCTTTCTTT	.	TRBV28	TRBJ1-1	.
CASRKPGQNTGELFF	TGTGCCAGCAGGAAACCGGGACAGAACACCGGGGAGCTGTTTTTT	once	TRBV2	TRBJ2-2	.
CSVAGQGPYEQYF	TGCAGCGTCGCTGGACAGGGCCCCTACGAGCAGTACTTC	.	TRBV29-1	TRBJ2-7	TRBD1
CASSQDRDFSGANVLTF	TGCGCCAGCAGCCAAGACAGGGACTTCTCTGGGGCCAACGTCCTGACTTTC	.	TRBV4-1	TRBJ2-6	.
CASSRGQDLNSPLHF	TGTGCCAGCAGTAGAGGACAGGACCTAAATTCACCCCTCCACTTT	.	TRBV6-5	TRBJ1-6	TRBD1
CASSLQGFGTQYF	TGTGCCAGCAGTTTACAGGGATTTGGGACCCAGTACTTC	.	TRBV27	TRBJ2-5	.
CASSLDWSSVGELFF	TGTGCCAGCAGCTTAGATTGGTCCTCGGTCGGGGAGCTGTTTTTT	.	TRBV7-2	TRBJ2-2	.
CASRSTGIYEQYF	TGTGCCAGCAGATCGACGGGGATCTACGAGCAGTACTTC	.	TRBV28	TRBJ2-7	.
CASSFGGTGNEKLFF	TGTGCCAGCAGCTTTGGAGGGACAGGGAATGAAAAACTGTTTTTT	.	TRBV5-4	TRBJ1-4	TRBD1
CATSRAGTGSYGYTF	TGTGCCACCAGCAGAGCTGGGACAGGGAGCTATGGCTACACCTTC	once	TRBV15	TRBJ1-2	TRBD1
CASSPLGQGTTYGYTF	TGTGCCAGCTCACCACTCGGACAGGGCACAACTTATGGCTACACCTTC	.	TRBV18	TRBJ1-2	TRBD1
CASSLQTGNQETQYF	TGTGCCAGCAGCCTCCAGACAGGGAATCAAGAGACCCAGTACTTC	.	TRBV11-3	TRBJ2-5	TRBD1
CASSSGGYTDTQYF	TGCGCCAGCAGCTCGGGGGGCTACACAGATACGCAGTATTTT	.	TRBV5-1	TRBJ2-3	.
CASSLTGRGADTQYF	TGTGCCAGCAGCTTAACCGGGAGGGGGGCAGATACGCAGTATTTT	once	TRBV7-3	TRBJ2-3	TRBD2
CASTDRQGGQPQHF	TGTGCCAGCACCGACCGACAGGGCGGCCAGCCCCAGCATTTT	once	TRBV6-1	TRBJ1-5	TRBD1